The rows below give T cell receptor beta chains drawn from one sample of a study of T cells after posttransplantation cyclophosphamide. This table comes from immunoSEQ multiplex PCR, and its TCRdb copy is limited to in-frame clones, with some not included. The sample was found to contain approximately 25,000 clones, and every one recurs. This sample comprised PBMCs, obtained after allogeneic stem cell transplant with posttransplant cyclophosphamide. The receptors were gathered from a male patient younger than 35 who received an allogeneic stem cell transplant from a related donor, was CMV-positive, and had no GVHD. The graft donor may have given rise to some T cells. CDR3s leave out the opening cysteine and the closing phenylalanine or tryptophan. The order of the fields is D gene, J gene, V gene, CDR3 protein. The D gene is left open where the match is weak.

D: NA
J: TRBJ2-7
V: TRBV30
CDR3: AWSGTPWDEQY

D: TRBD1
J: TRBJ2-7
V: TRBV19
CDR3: ASSTRQGPGEQY

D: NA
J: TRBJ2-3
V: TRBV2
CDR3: ASSQRGTDTQY

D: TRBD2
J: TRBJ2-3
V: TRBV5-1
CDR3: ASSLLAGYSTDTQY

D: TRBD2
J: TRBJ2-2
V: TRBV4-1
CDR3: ASSQQTLAGWNTGELF

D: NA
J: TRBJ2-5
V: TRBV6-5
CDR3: ASSYSPDSFRETQY

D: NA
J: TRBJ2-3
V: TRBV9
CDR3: ASTFGSSPGTDTQY

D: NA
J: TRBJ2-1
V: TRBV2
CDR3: ASSEGTLSSYNEQF

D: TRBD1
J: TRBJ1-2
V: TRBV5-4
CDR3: ASSLKGTGAGGYT

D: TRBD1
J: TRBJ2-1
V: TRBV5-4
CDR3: ASSSDRGRLSPNEQF

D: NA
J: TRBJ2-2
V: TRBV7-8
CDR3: ASSAYSRTGANTGELF

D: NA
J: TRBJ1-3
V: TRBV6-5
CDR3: ASSYSGAIGNTIY

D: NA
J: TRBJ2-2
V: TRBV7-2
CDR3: ASSPLTGNTGELF

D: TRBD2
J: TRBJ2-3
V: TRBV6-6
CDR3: ASSQSGGASTDTQY

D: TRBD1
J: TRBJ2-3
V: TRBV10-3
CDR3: AISESGQGAGGTDTQY

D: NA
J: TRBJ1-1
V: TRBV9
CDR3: ASSVSGGGTEAF

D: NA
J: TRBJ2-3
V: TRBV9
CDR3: ASSVWGLSTDTQY

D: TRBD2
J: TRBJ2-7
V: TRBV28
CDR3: ASSPRLAGRYEQY

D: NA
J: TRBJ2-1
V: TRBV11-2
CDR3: ASSLGQGYNEQF

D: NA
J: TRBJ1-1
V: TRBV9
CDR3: ASSVAWDMNTEAF

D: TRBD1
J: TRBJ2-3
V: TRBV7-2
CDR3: ASSYDRGITDTQY

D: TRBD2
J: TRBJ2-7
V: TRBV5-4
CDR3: ASSSSGSPYEQY

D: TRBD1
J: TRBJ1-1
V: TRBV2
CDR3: ASSETTGAGTEAF

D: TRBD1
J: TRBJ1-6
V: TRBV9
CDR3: ASSSPGTGNSPLH

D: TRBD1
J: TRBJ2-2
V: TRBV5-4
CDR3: ASSLARTGGPTGELF

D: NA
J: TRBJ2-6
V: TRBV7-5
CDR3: VRSLRTGGRSGANVLT

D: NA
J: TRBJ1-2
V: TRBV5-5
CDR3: ASSLAYGLEGYT

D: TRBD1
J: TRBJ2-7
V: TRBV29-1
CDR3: SVLGGRTGGNYEQY

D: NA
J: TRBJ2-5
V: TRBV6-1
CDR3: ASSVASIWETQY

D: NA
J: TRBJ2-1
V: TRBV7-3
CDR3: ASSLGSGALNEQF

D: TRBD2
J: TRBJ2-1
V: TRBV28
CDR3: ASSFPSRTSDPLQF

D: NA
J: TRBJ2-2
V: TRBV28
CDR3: ASSLYTLGTAGTGELF

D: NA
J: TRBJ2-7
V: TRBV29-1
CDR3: SVEVSGSYEQY